Below are 18 T cell receptor beta chains sequenced from a single sample in a study of pediatric ulcerative colitis. The assay was immunoSEQ multiplex PCR, and TCRdb's table has in-frame clones only and misses some. Among about 36,000 clones, less than 85% were seen once, and the ten largest hold roughly 24%. Sequencing was done on a sample of blood. These receptors were obtained from a girl aged 10 to 17 with moderate ulcerative colitis.

The table lists this clone with a few counts. The CDR3 spells CASSPGRHDGNQPQHF. CDR3 in DNA: TGTGCCAGCAGTCCAGGACGACATGATGGCAATCAGCCCCAGCATTTT. This chain connects TRBV28 to TRBJ1-5, with no clear D. The germline CDR1 and CDR2 sequences are MDHEN and SYDVKM. V dropped 5 bases and J dropped 2 bases, with 16 bases sitting between them. CDR3 length equals 16 residues.

The chain combines TRBV7-2 with TRBJ2-3; 10 bases map to TRBD2. CDR1 SGHTA and CDR2 FQGNSA come from the germline V gene. This CDR3 is 14 amino acids long. V lost 4 bases, J lost 6 bases, and 4 bases stayed unmatched. The DNA for the CDR3 is TGTGCCAGCAGCTCGGGACTAGCGCTTGATACGCAGTATTTT. Translated, it gives CASSSGLALDTQYF.

V usage is TRBV6-5 and J usage is TRBJ2-2; D ambiguous. Germline CDR1 and CDR2: MNHEY and SVGAGI. The CDR3 consists of 12 residues. The V end was cut by 6 bases, the J end by 4 bases, with 6 bases between. The CDR3 is CASRAPTGELFF. For the CDR3, the DNA is TGTGCCAGCAGGGCCCCCACCGGGGAGCTGTTTTTT.

The V and J genes are TRBV30 and TRBJ1-3; D is undetermined. Germline V CDR1 and CDR2: GTSNPN, SVGIG (reference sequence). V was cut by 4 bases and J by 6 bases, with 13 bases left in between. The CDR3 contains 13 residues. The CDR3 loop is CAWILKGLNTIYF. As DNA, the CDR3 is TGTGCCTGGATCCTAAAGGGTTTAAACACCATATATTTT.

The chain links TRBV10-3 to TRBJ2-7, with a weak D call TRBD1 (6 bases). V was clipped by 5 bases and J by 2 bases, with 16 bases between them. Germline V gene sequence: CDR1 ENHRY, CDR2 SYGVKD. The CDR3 spans 15 residues. The CDR3 here is CAISRQAPTTYEQYF. CDR3 DNA: TGTGCCATCAGTAGACAGGCACCTACGACCTACGAGCAGTACTTC.

The gene calls are TRBV12-5 and TRBJ2-7, with TRBD1 matching 7 bases. V was clipped by 4 bases and J by 2 bases; unmatched bases: 20. The CDR3 contains 19 residues. The germline gives CDR1 LGHNT, CDR2 FRNRAP. CDR3 loop: CASGSMLSRDSMGTYEQYF. Written as DNA, the CDR3 is TGTGCTAGTGGTTCTATGCTCTCCCGGGACAGCATGGGGACCTACGAGCAGTACTTC.

The chain employs TRBV5-6 and TRBJ1-1, with a tentative D call TRBD1 (5 bases). The CDR3 loop spans 14 amino acids. In germline, CDR1 is SGHDT, CDR2 YYEEEE. V was pared by 1 base and J by 5 bases, with 12 bases between. CDR3: CASSLTDWGTEAFF. The CDR3 bases are TGTGCCAGCAGCTTGACGGATTGGGGGACTGAAGCTTTCTTT.

The gene calls are TRBV5-4 and TRBJ1-6; D gene ambiguous. CDR1 is SGHNT, CDR2 YYREEE, per germline (reference sequence). The germline V and J ends were trimmed by 3 bases and 8 bases, with 15 bases remaining between them. There are 15 residues in the CDR3. The CDR3, as DNA: TGTGCCAGCAGCTCTGCTGCCCGTTCGGATTCACCCCTCCACTTT. Protein sequence: CASSSAARSDSPLHF. Full variable domain (rest looked up from reference TRBV5-4 and TRBJ1-6): ETGVTQSPTHLIKTRGQQVTLRCSSQSGHNTVSWYQQALGQGPQFIFQYYREEENGRGNFPPRFSGLQFPNYSSELNVNALELDDSALYLCASSSAARSDSPLHFGNGTRLTVT.

This chain joins TRBV29-1 and TRBJ2-7; 8 bases agree with TRBD1. Germline V gene lookup returns CDR1 SQVTM and CDR2 ANQGSEA. This CDR3 has 11 residues. After removal of 7 bases from V and 5 bases from J, the junction contained 4 bases not matched to a gene. CDR3 region: CSAGGGNEQYF. The CDR3 region has the DNA TGCAGCGCAGGGGGCGGCAACGAGCAGTACTTC.

V and J are TRBV10-3 and TRBJ2-1; 7 bases match TRBD2. Germline V gene sequence: CDR1 ENHRY, CDR2 SYGVKD. The CDR3 consists of 13 residues. The V gene end was trimmed by 3 bases and the J gene end by 9 bases; junction bases not matched to a gene: 5. CDR3 DNA: TGTGCCATCAGTGACTTAACGGGGGGTGAGCAGTTCTTC. Protein: CAISDLTGGEQFF.

The J gene is TRBJ2-3, the V gene TRBV10-3; possibly TRBD2 for D (5 bases). This CDR3 has 15 amino acids. Germline CDR1 and CDR2: ENHRY and SYGVKD. Trimming took 10 bases from V and 5 from J, leaving 22 bases between them. This chain's CDR3 is CATTASAEVGDTQYF. As DNA, the CDR3 is TGTGCCACAACCGCCAGCGCGGAGGTCGGAGATACGCAGTATTTT.

This clone was seen more than once but under ten times. V usage is TRBV6-6 and J usage is TRBJ1-2; D not resolved. Trimming stripped 2 bases from V and 4 bases from J, with 8 bases between. The CDR3 is 13 residues long. The germline gives CDR1 MNHNY, CDR2 SVGAGI (reference sequence). The CDR3, as DNA: TGTGCCAGCAGTTACCGGGAAACCTATGGCTACACCTTC. Protein sequence: CASSYRETYGYTF.

This chain joins TRBV5-6 and TRBJ2-5; 10 bases fit TRBD2. The CDR3 spans 19 residues. Germline CDR1 is SGHDT and CDR2 is YYEEEE. V lost 0 bases and J lost 2; bases outside the gene matches: 13. The CDR3 is CASSLAGVKRGGWQETQYF. For the CDR3, the DNA is TGTGCCAGCAGCTTGGCAGGGGTAAAGCGGGGGGGCTGGCAAGAGACCCAGTACTTC. Complete variable domain (other parts from reference TRBV5-6 and TRBJ2-5): DAGVTQSPTHLIKTRGQQVTLRCSPKSGHDTVSWYQQALGQGPQFIFQYYEEEERQRGNFPDRFSGHQFPNYSSELNVNALLLGDSALYLCASSLAGVKRGGWQETQYFGPGTRLLVL.

A single count supports this clone. The rearrangement uses TRBV6-6 and TRBJ2-3; weak D call: TRBD2 (5 bases). Germline loops: CDR1 MNHNY, CDR2 SVGAGI (reference sequence). This CDR3 has 11 amino acids. V was shortened by 11 bases and J by 4 bases, with 10 bases between the two germline ends. CDR3 DNA: TGTGCCTCGTTGGAGGCAGATACGCAGTATTTT. This sequence encodes CASLEADTQYF.

The rearrangement uses TRBV12-5 and TRBJ1-2, with 7 bases identical to TRBD1. The CDR3 spans 16 residues. V shed 0 bases, J shed 2 bases, and the junction held 6 bases outside the gene matches. Germline V lookup: CDR1 LGHNT, CDR2 FRNRAP. CDR3 amino acids: CASGLVTGSVNYGYTF. Written as DNA, the CDR3 is TGTGCTAGTGGTTTGGTGACAGGGTCCGTCAACTATGGCTACACCTTC.

This sequence joins TRBV11-2 and TRBJ2-1; D uncertain. Germline values: CDR1 SGHAT, CDR2 FQNNGV. The CDR3 contains 14 residues. Trimming shortened V by 0 bases and J by 5 bases, and 8 bases separated the two germline ends. CDR3 amino acids: CASSLDTGHNEQFF. Here the CDR3 DNA reads TGTGCCAGCAGCTTAGATACCGGGCACAATGAGCAGTTCTTC.

The chain couples TRBV2 to TRBJ1-1; D is perhaps TRBD1 (6 bases). This CDR3 has 14 amino acids. From germline, CDR1 is SNHLY and CDR2 FYNNEI. The ends were cut back, 7 bases at V and 1 base at J, with 13 bases in the middle. The chain's CDR3 is CASIKQGSNTEAFF. The CDR3 DNA follows: TGTGCCAGCATTAAACAGGGTTCGAACACTGAAGCTTTCTTT.

The chain joins TRBV10-3 to TRBJ2-1; possibly TRBD2 for D (6 bases). Looked up from germline, CDR1 is ENHRY and CDR2 is SYGVKD. There are 15 residues in the CDR3. The ends were cut back, 6 bases at V and 10 bases at J, with 22 bases in the middle. Written as DNA, the CDR3 is TGTGCCATCAGGCTCCGGGACTCGAGCCCTGGGGAGCAGTTCTTC. Its translation is CAIRLRDSSPGEQFF.